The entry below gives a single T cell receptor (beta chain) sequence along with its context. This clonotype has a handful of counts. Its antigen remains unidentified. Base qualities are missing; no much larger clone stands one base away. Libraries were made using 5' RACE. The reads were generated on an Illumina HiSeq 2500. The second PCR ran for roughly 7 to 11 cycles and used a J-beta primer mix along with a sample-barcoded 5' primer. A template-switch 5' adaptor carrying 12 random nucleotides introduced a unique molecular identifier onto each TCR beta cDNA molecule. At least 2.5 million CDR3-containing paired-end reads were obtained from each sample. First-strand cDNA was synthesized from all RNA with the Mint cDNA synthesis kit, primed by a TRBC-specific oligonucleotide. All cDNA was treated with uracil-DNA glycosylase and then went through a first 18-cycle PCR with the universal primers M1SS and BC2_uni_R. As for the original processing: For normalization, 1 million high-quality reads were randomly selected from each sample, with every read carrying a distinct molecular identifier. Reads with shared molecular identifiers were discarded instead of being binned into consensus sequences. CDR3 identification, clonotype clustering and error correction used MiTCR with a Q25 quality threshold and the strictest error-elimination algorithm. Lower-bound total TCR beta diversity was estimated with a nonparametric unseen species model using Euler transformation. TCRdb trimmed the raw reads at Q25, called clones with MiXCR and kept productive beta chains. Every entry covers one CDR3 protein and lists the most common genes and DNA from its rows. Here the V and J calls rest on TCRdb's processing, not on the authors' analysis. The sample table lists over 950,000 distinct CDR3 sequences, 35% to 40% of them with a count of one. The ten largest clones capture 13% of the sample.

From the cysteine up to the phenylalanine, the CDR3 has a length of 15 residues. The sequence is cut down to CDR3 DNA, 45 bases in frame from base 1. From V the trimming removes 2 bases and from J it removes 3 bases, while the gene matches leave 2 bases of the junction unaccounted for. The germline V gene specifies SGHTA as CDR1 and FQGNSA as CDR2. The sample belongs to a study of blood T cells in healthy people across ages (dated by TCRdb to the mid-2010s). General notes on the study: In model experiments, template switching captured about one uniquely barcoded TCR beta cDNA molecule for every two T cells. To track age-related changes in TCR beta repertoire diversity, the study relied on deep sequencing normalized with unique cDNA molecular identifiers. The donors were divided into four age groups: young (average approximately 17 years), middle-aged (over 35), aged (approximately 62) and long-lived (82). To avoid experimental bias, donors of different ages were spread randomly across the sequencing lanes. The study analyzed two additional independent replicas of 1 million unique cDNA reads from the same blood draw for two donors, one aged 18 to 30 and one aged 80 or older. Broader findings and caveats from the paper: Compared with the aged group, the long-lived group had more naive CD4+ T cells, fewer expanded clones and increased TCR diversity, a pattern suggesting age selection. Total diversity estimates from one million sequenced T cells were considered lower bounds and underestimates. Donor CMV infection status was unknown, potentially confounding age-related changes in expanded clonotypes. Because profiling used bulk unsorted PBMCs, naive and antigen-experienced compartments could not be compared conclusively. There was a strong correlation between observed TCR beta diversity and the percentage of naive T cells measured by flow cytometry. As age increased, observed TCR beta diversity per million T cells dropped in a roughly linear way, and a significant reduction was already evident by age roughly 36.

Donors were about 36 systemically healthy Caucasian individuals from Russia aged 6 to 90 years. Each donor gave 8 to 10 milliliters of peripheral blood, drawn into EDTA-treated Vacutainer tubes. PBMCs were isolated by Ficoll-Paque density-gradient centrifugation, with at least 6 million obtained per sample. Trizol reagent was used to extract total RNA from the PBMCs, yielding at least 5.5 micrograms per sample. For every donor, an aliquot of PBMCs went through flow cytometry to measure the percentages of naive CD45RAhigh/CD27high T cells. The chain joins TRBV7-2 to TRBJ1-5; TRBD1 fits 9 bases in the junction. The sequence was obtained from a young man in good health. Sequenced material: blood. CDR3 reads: CASSLRDRDNQPQHF. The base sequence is TGTGCCAGCAGCTTAAGGGACAGGGACAATCAGCCCCAGCATTTT.